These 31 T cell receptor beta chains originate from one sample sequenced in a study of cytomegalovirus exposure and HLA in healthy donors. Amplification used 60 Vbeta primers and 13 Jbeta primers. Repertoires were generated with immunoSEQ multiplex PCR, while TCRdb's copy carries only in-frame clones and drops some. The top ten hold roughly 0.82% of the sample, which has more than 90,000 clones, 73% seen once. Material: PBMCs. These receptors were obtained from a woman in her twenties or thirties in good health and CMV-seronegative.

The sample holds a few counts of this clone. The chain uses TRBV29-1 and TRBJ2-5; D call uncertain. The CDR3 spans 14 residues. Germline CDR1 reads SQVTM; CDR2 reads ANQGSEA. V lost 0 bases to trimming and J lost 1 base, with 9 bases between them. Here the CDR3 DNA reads TGCAGCGTTGAAGATCGGAACAGCCAAGAGACCCAGTACTTC. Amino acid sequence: CSVEDRNSQETQYF.

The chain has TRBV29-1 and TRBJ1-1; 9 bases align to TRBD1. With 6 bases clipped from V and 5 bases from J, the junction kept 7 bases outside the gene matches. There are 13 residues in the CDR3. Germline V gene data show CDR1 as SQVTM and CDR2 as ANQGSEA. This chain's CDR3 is CSVPGQGWTEAFF. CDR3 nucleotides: TGCAGCGTGCCTGGACAGGGGTGGACTGAAGCTTTCTTT.

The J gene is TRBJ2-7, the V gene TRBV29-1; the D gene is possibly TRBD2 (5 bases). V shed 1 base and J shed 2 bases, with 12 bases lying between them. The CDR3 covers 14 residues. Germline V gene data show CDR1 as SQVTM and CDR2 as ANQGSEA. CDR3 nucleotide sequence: TGCAGCGTTGAAGTTCCGGGGTTGGCCTACGAGCAGTACTTC. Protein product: CSVEVPGLAYEQYF.

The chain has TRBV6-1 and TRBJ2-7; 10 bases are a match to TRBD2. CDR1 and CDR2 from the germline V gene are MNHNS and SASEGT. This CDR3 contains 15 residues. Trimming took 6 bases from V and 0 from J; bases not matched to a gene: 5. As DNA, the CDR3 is TGTGCCAGCAGGGGGACTAGCGCTCCCTCCTACGAGCAGTACTTC. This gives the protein CASRGTSAPSYEQYF.

As DNA, the CDR3 is TGTGCCAGCAGCAAGGGACAGGGCTTTCTAAACTATGGCTACACCTTC. Encoded protein: CASSKGQGFLNYGYTF. The chain links TRBV5-5 to TRBJ1-2; 9 bases align to TRBD1. The V and J ends lost 4 bases and 2 bases, in that order; junction bases with no gene match: 9. This CDR3 has 16 amino acids. The germline V gene has CDR1 SGHKS and CDR2 YYEKEE (reference sequence).

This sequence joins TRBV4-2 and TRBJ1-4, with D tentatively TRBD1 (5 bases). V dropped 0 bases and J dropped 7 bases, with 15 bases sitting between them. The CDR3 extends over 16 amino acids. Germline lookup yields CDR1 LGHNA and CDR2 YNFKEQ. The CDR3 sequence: CASSQDSRVLGEKLFF. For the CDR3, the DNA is TGTGCCAGCAGCCAAGATAGCAGGGTCTTAGGTGAAAAACTGTTTTTT.

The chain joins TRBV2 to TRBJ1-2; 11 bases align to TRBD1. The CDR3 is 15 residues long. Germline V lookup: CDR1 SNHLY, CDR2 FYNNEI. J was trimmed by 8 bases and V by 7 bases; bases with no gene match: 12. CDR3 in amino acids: CASIFAPGQGDGYTF. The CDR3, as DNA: TGTGCCAGCATTTTCGCCCCGGGACAGGGGGACGGCTACACCTTC.

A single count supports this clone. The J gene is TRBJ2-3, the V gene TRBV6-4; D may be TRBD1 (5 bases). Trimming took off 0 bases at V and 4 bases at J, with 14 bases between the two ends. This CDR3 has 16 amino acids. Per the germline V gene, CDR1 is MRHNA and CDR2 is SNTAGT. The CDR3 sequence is CASSDSDLGQADTQYF. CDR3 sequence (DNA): TGTGCCAGCAGTGACTCCGACTTGGGGCAGGCAGATACGCAGTATTTT.

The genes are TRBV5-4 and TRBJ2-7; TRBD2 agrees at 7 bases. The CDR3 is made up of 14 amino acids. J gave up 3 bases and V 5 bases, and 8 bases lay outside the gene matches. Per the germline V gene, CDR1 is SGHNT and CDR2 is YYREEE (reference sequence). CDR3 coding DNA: TGTGCCAGCAGGCGATCCGGGACTAACTACGAGCAGTACTTC. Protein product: CASRRSGTNYEQYF.

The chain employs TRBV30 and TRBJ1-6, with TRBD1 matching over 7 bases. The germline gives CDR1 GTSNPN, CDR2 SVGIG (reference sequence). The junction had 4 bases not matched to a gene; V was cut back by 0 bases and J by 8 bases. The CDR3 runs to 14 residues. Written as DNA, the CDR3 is TGTGCCTGGAGTGTAGGGACAGTGCATTCACCCCTCCACTTT. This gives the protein CAWSVGTVHSPLHF.

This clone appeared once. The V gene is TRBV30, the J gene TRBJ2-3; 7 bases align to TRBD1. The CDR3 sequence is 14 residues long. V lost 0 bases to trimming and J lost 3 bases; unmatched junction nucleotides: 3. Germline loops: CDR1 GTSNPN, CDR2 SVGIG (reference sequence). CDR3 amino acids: CAWSVGTETDTQYF. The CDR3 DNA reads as TGTGCCTGGAGTGTAGGGACAGAGACAGATACGCAGTATTTT.

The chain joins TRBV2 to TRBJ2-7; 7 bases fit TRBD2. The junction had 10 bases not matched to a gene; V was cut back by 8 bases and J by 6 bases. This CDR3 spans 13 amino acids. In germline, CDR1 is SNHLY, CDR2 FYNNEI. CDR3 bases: TGTGCCAGCGGAAGCGGGGAGTTGTCCGAGCAGTACTTC. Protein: CASGSGELSEQYF. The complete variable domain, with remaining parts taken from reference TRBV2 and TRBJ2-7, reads EPEVTQTPSHQVTQMGQEVILRCVPISNHLYFYWYRQILGQKVEFLVSFYNNEISEKSEIFDDQFSVERPDGSNFTLKIRSTKLEDSAMYFCASGSGELSEQYFGPGTRLTVT.

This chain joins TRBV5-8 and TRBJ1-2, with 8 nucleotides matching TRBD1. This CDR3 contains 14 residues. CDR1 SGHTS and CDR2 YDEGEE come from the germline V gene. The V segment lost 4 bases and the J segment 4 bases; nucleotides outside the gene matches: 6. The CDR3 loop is CASSAGTGPYGYTF. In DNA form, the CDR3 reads TGTGCCAGCAGCGCCGGGACAGGTCCCTATGGCTACACCTTC.

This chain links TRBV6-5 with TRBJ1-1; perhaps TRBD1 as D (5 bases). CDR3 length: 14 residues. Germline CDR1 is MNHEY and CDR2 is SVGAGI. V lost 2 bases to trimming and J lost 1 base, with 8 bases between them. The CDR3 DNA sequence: TGTGCCAGCAGTTACGATCAGGGGAACACTGAAGCTTTCTTT. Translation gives CASSYDQGNTEAFF.

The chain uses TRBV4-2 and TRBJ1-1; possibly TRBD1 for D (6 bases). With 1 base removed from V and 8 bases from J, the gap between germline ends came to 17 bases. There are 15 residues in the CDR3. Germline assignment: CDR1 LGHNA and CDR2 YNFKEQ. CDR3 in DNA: TGTGCCAGCAGCCAAGCCCCCGGGACACCGATAGAAGCTTTCTTT. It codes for CASSQAPGTPIEAFF.

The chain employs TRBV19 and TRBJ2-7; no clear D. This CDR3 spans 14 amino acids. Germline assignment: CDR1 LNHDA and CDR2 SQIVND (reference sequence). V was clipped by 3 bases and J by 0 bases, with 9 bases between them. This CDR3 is CASSIRSGSYEQYF. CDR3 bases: TGTGCCAGTAGTATTCGGAGTGGCTCCTACGAGCAGTACTTC.

This CDR3 is CAVEIALNTEAFF. The CDR3, as DNA: TGTGCCGTGGAGATAGCATTGAACACTGAAGCTTTCTTT. V gene TRBV7-2 combines with J gene TRBJ1-1; D ambiguous. V lost 11 bases, J lost 0 bases, and 13 bases lay in between. This CDR3 comprises 13 residues. CDR1 and CDR2 from the germline V gene are SGHTA and FQGNSA.

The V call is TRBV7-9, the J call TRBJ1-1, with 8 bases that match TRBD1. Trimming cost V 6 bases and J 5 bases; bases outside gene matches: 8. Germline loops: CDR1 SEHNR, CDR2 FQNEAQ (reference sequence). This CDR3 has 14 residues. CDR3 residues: CASRPDRVETEAFF. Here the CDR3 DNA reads TGTGCCAGCAGACCGGACAGGGTGGAAACTGAAGCTTTCTTT.

CDR3 amino acids: CASSPTDREYGYTF. For the CDR3, the DNA is TGTGCCAGCTCACCAACGGACAGGGAGTATGGCTACACCTTC. This rearrangement joins TRBV18 to TRBJ1-2; 8 bases map to TRBD1. V was pared by 2 bases and J by 5 bases, with 4 bases of the junction left unmatched. CDR1 and CDR2 from the germline V gene are KGHSH and LQKENI. CDR3 length equals 14 residues.

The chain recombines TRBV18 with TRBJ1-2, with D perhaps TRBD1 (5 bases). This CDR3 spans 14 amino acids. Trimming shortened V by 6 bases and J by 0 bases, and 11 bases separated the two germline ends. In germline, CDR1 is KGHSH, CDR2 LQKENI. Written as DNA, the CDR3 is TGTGCCAGCTCGGCCGGGGGTTCTAACTATGGCTACACCTTC. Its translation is CASSAGGSNYGYTF.

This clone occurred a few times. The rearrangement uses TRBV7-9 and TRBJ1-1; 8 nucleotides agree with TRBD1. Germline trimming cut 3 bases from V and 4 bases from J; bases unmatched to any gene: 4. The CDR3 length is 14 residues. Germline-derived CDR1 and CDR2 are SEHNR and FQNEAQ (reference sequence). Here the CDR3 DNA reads TGTGCCAGCAGCTTCGCCGACAGGGGCACTGAAGCTTTCTTT. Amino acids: CASSFADRGTEAFF.

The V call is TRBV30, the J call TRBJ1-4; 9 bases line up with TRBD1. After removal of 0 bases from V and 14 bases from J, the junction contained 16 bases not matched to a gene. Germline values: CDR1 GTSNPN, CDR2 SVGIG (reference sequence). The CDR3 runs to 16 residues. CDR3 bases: TGTGCCTGGAGTGTACAGCTACCGGGACAGGGTAGTCGGCTGTTTTTT. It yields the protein CAWSVQLPGQGSRLFF.

The chain's CDR3 is CASSHLAGEKNIQYF. CDR3 coding DNA: TGTGCCAGCAGTCATCTAGCGGGTGAGAAAAACATTCAGTACTTC. The chain has TRBV6-6 and TRBJ2-4; 8 nucleotides match TRBD2. The CDR3 has 15 amino acids. The germline gives CDR1 MNHNY, CDR2 SVGAGI (reference sequence). Germline trimming cut 5 bases from V and 4 bases from J; bases unmatched to any gene: 7.

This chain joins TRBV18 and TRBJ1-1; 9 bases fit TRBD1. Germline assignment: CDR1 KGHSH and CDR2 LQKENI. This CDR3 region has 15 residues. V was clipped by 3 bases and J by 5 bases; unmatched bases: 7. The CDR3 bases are TGTGCCAGCTCACCTTCGACAGGGGGGGGAACTGAAGCTTTCTTT. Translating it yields CASSPSTGGGTEAFF.

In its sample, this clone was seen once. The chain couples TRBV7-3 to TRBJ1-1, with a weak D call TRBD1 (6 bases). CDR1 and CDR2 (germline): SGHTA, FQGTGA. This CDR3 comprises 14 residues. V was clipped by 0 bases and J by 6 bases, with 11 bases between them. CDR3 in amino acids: CASSLTRGGPEAFF. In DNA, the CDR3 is TGTGCCAGCAGCTTAACGCGGGGGGGGCCTGAAGCTTTCTTT.

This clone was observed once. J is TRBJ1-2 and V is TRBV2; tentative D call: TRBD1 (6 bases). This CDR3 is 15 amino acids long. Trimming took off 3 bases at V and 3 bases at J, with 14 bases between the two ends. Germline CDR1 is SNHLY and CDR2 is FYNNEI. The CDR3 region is CASSEIQGPYYGYTF. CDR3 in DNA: TGTGCCAGCAGTGAGATCCAGGGGCCATACTATGGCTACACCTTC.

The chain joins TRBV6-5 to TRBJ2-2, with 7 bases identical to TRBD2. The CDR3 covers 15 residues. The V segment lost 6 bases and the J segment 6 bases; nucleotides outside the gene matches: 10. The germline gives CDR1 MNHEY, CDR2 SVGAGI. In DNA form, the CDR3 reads TGTGCCAGCAGGACGGGTCCCCTAGCGGCCGGGGAGCTGTTTTTT. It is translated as CASRTGPLAAGELFF.

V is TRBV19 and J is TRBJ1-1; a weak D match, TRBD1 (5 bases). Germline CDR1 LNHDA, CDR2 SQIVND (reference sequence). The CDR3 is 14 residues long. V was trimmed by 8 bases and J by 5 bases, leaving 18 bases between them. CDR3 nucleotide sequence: TGTGCCAGTCAATTCGTCCAGGGCGGTACTGAAGCTTTCTTT. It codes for CASQFVQGGTEAFF.

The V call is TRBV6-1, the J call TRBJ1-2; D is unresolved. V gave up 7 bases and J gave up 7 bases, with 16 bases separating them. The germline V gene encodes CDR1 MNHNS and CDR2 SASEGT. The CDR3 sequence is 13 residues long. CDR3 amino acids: CASNWLLRVGYTF. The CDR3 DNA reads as TGTGCCAGCAATTGGCTGTTGAGGGTTGGCTACACCTTC.

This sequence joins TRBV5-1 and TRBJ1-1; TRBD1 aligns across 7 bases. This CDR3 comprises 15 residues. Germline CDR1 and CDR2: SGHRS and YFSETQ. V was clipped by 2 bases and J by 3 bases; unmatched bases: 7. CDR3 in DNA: TGCGCCAGCAGCTTTTCCGGGACAGCCTACACTGAAGCTTTCTTT. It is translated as CASSFSGTAYTEAFF. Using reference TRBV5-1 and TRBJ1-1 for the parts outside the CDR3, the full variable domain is KAGVTQTPRYLIKTRGQQVTLSCSPISGHRSVSWYQQTPGQGLQFLFEYFSETQRNKGNFPGRFSGRQFSNSRSEMNVSTLELGDSALYLCASSFSGTAYTEAFFGQGTRLTVV.

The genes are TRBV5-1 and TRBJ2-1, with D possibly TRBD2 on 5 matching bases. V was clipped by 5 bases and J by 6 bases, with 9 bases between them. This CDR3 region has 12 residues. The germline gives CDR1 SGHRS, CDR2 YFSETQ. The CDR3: CASRGSTNEQFF. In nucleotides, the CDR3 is TGCGCCAGCAGGGGGAGCACCAATGAGCAGTTCTTC.